This T cell receptor beta chain was observed in a study of blood T cell repertoires in COVID-19. Study at large: PBMCs, B-cell-depleted T cells, or T cells were the source of the cDNA or gDNA that made up the material.

Germline CDR1 MDHEN, CDR2 SYDVKM. The CDR3 spans 15 residues. V dropped 6 bases and J dropped 3 bases, with 14 bases sitting between them. The repertoire was sequenced with immunoSEQ multiplex PCR; TCRdb's copy has only in-frame clones and lacks some. The sample holds some 250,000 clones, more than 75% seen once. J is TRBJ2-2 and V is TRBV28; D possibly corresponds to TRBD2 (7 bases). Material: peripheral blood. This sequence originates from an elderly man with acute or convalescent COVID-19. In DNA form, the CDR3 reads TGTGCCAGCAGCTCGCCGGGGGGCCACACCGGGGAGCTGTTTTTT. Amino acid sequence: CASSSPGGHTGELFF.